This TCR beta chain was profiled in a study of response to subunit inactivated influenza vaccine. MiXCR was run by TCRdb on the RT-PCR reads, yielding one entry per CDR3 protein. The repertoire has fewer than 200,000 distinct CDR3 sequences, about 9% of them found once; the top ten carry approximately 11%. Germline CDR1 and CDR2: LGHDT and YNNKEL (reference sequence). V was pared by 2 bases and J by 4 bases, with 15 bases between. The CDR3 consists of 16 residues. This clonotype occurred a few times. Its cognate antigen is unknown. Study-wide points: Each seasonal flu vaccination may recruit only limited new T cells, authors suggested.

The material was non-naive T cells sorted from PBMCs, obtained on the day of vaccination. The source of this sequence is a man aged 50-60 years who received an inactivated influenza vaccine. This sequence joins TRBV3-1 and TRBJ2-1, with D possibly matching TRBD2 (6 bases). DNA of the CDR3: TGTGCCAGCAGCCAATATTACGGGGGTGATTACAATGAGCAGTTCTTC. Its protein is CASSQYYGGDYNEQFF.